One sample yielded the 26 T cell receptor beta chains listed below, sequenced in a study of shared clonotypes between healthy human individuals. Some clones are missing from TCRdb's copy, which holds only in-frame ones; the method was immunoSEQ multiplex PCR. The sample shows roughly 500,000 clones, approximately 95% of them seen only once. The sequencing sample was made of naive CD4+ T cells sorted from blood. Documented subset: CD45RA+ positively selected. Receptor source: a woman in her thirties in good health.

The V call is TRBV6-6, the J call TRBJ2-7; no definite D call. The CDR3 has 15 amino acids. CDR1 is MNHNY, CDR2 SVGAGI, per germline (reference sequence). V gave up 4 bases and J gave up 7 bases, with 20 bases separating them. In DNA form, the CDR3 reads TGTGCCAGCAGTTTCCCCGTTCTAGAACCCTGGGAGCAGTACTTC. Translating gives CASSFPVLEPWEQYF.

The V and J genes are TRBV5-1 and TRBJ2-1; 12 positions match TRBD2. Germline assignment: CDR1 SGHRS and CDR2 YFSETQ. The CDR3 is made up of 16 amino acids. With 4 bases clipped from V and 6 bases from J, the junction kept 8 bases outside the gene matches. The CDR3 is CASSAIGLAGSNEQFF. DNA of the CDR3: TGCGCCAGCAGCGCCATCGGACTAGCGGGATCCAATGAGCAGTTCTTC.

The chain employs TRBV27 and TRBJ2-1; D not resolved. V lost 7 bases, J lost 7 bases, and 14 bases lay in between. The CDR3 is 13 residues long. Germline V gene lookup returns CDR1 MNHEY and CDR2 SMNVEV (reference sequence). CDR3 coding DNA: TGTGCCAGCAACTCTAGACTGGCTAATGAGCAGTTCTTC. Amino acids: CASNSRLANEQFF.

The CDR3 reads CASSIRLVPIEQYF. For the CDR3, the DNA is TGTGCCAGCAGTATCCGACTAGTACCGATCGAGCAGTACTTC. The chain combines TRBV28 with TRBJ2-5, with D possibly matching TRBD2 (6 bases). The tail of the sequence fits TRBJ2-7 better, so the J call may be wrong. The germline V gene has CDR1 MDHEN and CDR2 SYDVKM. This CDR3 is built from 14 residues.

The V gene is TRBV6-4, the J gene TRBJ2-1; D is possibly TRBD1 (6 bases). Germline V lookup: CDR1 MRHNA, CDR2 SNTAGT. The CDR3 extends over 15 amino acids. Trimming stripped 5 bases from V and 6 bases from J, with 17 bases between. In DNA form, the CDR3 reads TGTGCCAGCAGTAGGGAACAGGGAATACCCAATGAGCAGTTCTTC. This encodes CASSREQGIPNEQFF.

The J gene is TRBJ1-5, the V gene TRBV4-1; D is undetermined. This CDR3 region has 15 residues. Between the trimmed V and J ends, which lost 5 bases and 0 bases, there was a span of 11 bases. The germline V gene encodes CDR1 MGHRA and CDR2 YSYEKL. The chain's CDR3 is CASSSQWVSNQPQHF. DNA for the CDR3: TGCGCCAGCAGCTCTCAGTGGGTTAGCAATCAGCCCCAGCATTTT.

The chain is built from TRBV21-1 and TRBJ2-3; TRBD2, the table's D call, was not compared with the DNA. TRBV21-1 is tagged as a pseudogene. The length of the CDR3 is 19 residues. CDR3 residues: CASSKAYLLADARTDTQYF. CDR3 DNA sequence: TGTGCCAGCAGCAAAGCCTACTTACTAGCGGACGCTCGCACAGATACGCAGTATTTT.

This clone showed up just once. The chain carries TRBV4-2 and TRBJ2-3; no definite D call. Germline V gives CDR1 LGHNA, CDR2 YNFKEQ. The CDR3 totals 15 residues. V gave up 5 bases and J gave up 5 bases, with 17 bases separating them. The DNA for the CDR3 is TGTGCCAGCAGCGCGACCGGGCTCCTCGGAGATACGCAGTATTTT. Translation: CASSATGLLGDTQYF.

This chain joins TRBV27 and TRBJ1-3; D is unresolved. Germline CDR1 and CDR2: MNHEY and SMNVEV (reference sequence). The CDR3 extends over 15 amino acids. V was trimmed by 1 base and J by 2 bases, leaving 9 bases between them. The CDR3, as DNA: TGTGCCAGCAGTTTATTATCCCCCCCTGGAAACACCATATATTTT. Translation gives CASSLLSPPGNTIYF.

The rearrangement joins TRBV6-6 to TRBJ1-4; no definite D call. V was pared by 5 bases and J by 10 bases, with 17 bases between. The CDR3 is made up of 14 amino acids. Germline lookup yields CDR1 MNHNY and CDR2 SVGAGI (reference sequence). The CDR3 sequence: CASSRGLYEGKLFF. DNA for the CDR3: TGTGCCAGCAGTCGGGGTCTGTACGAGGGAAAACTGTTTTTT.

V gene TRBV5-5 combines with J gene TRBJ2-1; D uncertain. The CDR3 runs to 13 residues. The V gene lost 1 base and the J gene lost 7 bases, with 9 bases spanning the gap. Germline V gene data show CDR1 as SGHKS and CDR2 as YYEKEE (reference sequence). The CDR3, as DNA: TGTGCCAGCAGCTTGAGCATAGTTAATGAGCAGTTCTTC. It encodes CASSLSIVNEQFF.

The gene calls are TRBV7-3 and TRBJ1-2; 8 positions agree with TRBD1. The CDR3 has 15 residues. With 1 base clipped from V and 3 bases from J, the junction kept 4 bases outside the gene matches. CDR1 is SGHTA and CDR2 is FQGTGA in the germline V gene. The CDR3 DNA follows: TGTGCCAGCAGCTTAAGCGGACAGGGAGACTATGGCTACACCTTC. As protein: CASSLSGQGDYGYTF.

The chain joins TRBV5-1 to TRBJ1-1, with D possibly TRBD1 on 6 matching bases. V dropped 4 bases and J dropped 4 bases, with 11 bases sitting between them. Germline CDR1 reads SGHRS; CDR2 reads YFSETQ. The CDR3 covers 13 residues. The CDR3 spells CASSVTGRTEAFF. The CDR3 bases are TGCGCCAGCAGCGTAACAGGGCGCACTGAAGCTTTCTTT.

The chain is built from TRBV25-1 and TRBJ2-1; 12 nucleotides line up with TRBD2. The germline CDR1 and CDR2 sequences are MGHDK and SYGVNS. The CDR3 length is 15 residues. V trimming: 6 bases; J trimming: 10 bases; junction bases outside the gene matches: 10. CDR3 sequence: CASSRAGLAGGEQFF. The CDR3 DNA sequence: TGTGCCAGCAGCCGTGCGGGTCTAGCGGGGGGGGAGCAGTTCTTC.

The chain has TRBV5-1 and TRBJ2-1, with D possibly TRBD2 on 5 matching bases. Germline V gene lookup returns CDR1 SGHRS and CDR2 YFSETQ. The germline V and J ends were trimmed by 5 bases and 7 bases, with 10 bases remaining between them. The CDR3 runs to 12 residues. For the CDR3, the DNA is TGCGCCAGCAGGATCGGGGAGAATGAGCAGTTCTTC. Amino acid sequence: CASRIGENEQFF.

This chain uses TRBV19 with TRBJ2-3; weak D call: TRBD1 (5 bases). V lost 6 bases and J 4 bases, leaving 20 bases between the germline ends. Germline CDR1 reads LNHDA; CDR2 reads SQIVND (reference sequence). This CDR3 is 16 amino acids long. CDR3 region: CASSLGPTLGADTQYF. CDR3 nucleotide sequence: TGTGCCAGTAGCCTTGGACCAACCCTAGGGGCAGATACGCAGTATTTT.

This clone was seen more than once but under ten times. The CDR3, as DNA: TGTGCCAGCAGTGAAACCTACAATCAGCCCCAGCATTTT. Amino acids: CASSETYNQPQHF. The rearrangement links TRBV2 to TRBJ1-5; D remains ambiguous. CDR3 size: 13 residues. The V gene's germline CDR1 is SNHLY and CDR2 FYNNEI. V was pared by 2 bases and J by 3 bases, with 5 bases between.

This chain joins TRBV27 and TRBJ2-7; TRBD1 aligns across 7 bases. CDR1 and CDR2 (germline): MNHEY, SMNVEV (reference sequence). This CDR3 has 16 residues. The ends lost 5 bases at V and 4 bases at J; junction bases unmatched: 14. The CDR3 DNA follows: TGTGCCAGCAGTGGCCGGCCAGGGGGAGAAATGTACGAGCAGTACTTC. It translates to CASSGRPGGEMYEQYF.

The chain couples TRBV30 to TRBJ2-3; no definite D call. V was clipped by 0 bases and J by 5 bases, with 12 bases between them. The CDR3 has 14 amino acids. Germline V gene lookup returns CDR1 GTSNPN and CDR2 SVGIG (reference sequence). CDR3 nucleotide sequence: TGTGCCTGGAGTGTCGGGCTAACGGGAGATACGCAGTATTTT. Its protein product is CAWSVGLTGDTQYF.

The chain carries TRBV5-4 and TRBJ2-5; D gene ambiguous. Germline lookup yields CDR1 SGHNT and CDR2 YYREEE (reference sequence). This CDR3 has 15 residues. Between the trimmed V and J ends, which lost 6 bases and 4 bases, there was a span of 19 bases. The CDR3 nucleotides read TGTGCCAGCACTCGCTCGGGTGGGGTTCCAGAGACCCAGTACTTC. Translating gives CASTRSGGVPETQYF.

The chain couples TRBV6-4 to TRBJ2-3; D gene uncertain. CDR1 and CDR2 from the germline V gene are MRHNA and SNTAGT. V dropped 3 bases and J dropped 6 bases, with 22 bases sitting between them. The CDR3 covers 17 residues. The CDR3 loop is CASSEFRPEPRKDTQYF. The CDR3 DNA reads TGTGCCAGCAGTGAGTTCCGCCCTGAGCCCCGGAAGGATACGCAGTATTTT.

V is TRBV5-1 and J is TRBJ1-2; 7 nucleotides line up with TRBD1. The CDR3 sequence is 14 residues long. Trimming removed 0 bases from V and 8 bases from J; junction bases left unmatched: 7. Germline V gene lookup returns CDR1 SGHRS and CDR2 YFSETQ. The CDR3 DNA follows: TGCGCCAGCAGCTTGGTTTCCGGGACAGTGGGCTACACCTTC. This encodes CASSLVSGTVGYTF.

CDR3 residues: CASSPPPEAGELFF. The DNA for the CDR3 is TGTGCCAGCTCACCTCCGCCTGAGGCCGGGGAGCTGTTTTTT. This sequence joins TRBV18 and TRBJ2-2; D is ambiguous. V lost 3 bases to trimming and J lost 6 bases, with 11 bases between them. The CDR3 spans 14 residues. Germline loops: CDR1 KGHSH, CDR2 LQKENI.

V and J are TRBV4-1 and TRBJ1-2; D gene ambiguous. V was trimmed by 0 bases and J by 8 bases, leaving 13 bases between them. The germline gives CDR1 MGHRA, CDR2 YSYEKL. This CDR3 spans 14 amino acids. The CDR3 nucleotides read TGCGCCAGCAGCCAAGAATCGGAGGGTTGGGGCTACACCTTC. Translation: CASSQESEGWGYTF.

This chain joins TRBV4-1 and TRBJ1-3, with D uncertain. The CDR3 sequence is 16 residues long. Germline CDR1 reads MGHRA; CDR2 reads YSYEKL. V was clipped by 0 bases and J by 0 bases, with 9 bases between them. The CDR3 reads CASSQERTISGNTIYF. The CDR3 region has the DNA TGCGCCAGCAGCCAAGAACGGACTATCTCTGGAAACACCATATATTTT.

The V call is TRBV2, the J call TRBJ2-7; 7 nucleotides align to TRBD1. J was trimmed by 2 bases and V by 6 bases; bases with no gene match: 10. CDR1 is SNHLY and CDR2 is FYNNEI in the germline V gene. The CDR3 extends over 15 amino acids. For the CDR3, the DNA is TGTGCCAGCAGGGACAGGAAGGGGATCCCCTACGAGCAGTACTTC. Its protein product is CASRDRKGIPYEQYF.